Listed below are T cell receptor beta chains from one sample, sequenced in a study of Ad26.COV2.S vaccination and SARS-CoV-2 variants. Repertoires were generated with immunoSEQ multiplex PCR, while TCRdb's copy carries only in-frame clones and drops some. This sample has fewer than 500,000 clones, with 80% to 90% found just once. Material: peripheral blood, obtained in a trial of Ad26.COV2.S vaccine versus placebo. The receptor source for this set is a person between 18 and 65 years old who received the Ad26.COV2.S COVID-19 vaccine or a placebo. The CDR3 runs from the conserved cysteine through the conserved F or W. The D gene is left open where the match is weak. Expanded clones get a size class; other rows say once, few or many, or leave the size out.

d_call j_call clone_size cdr3_length v_call cdr3_aa cdr3_nt
NA TRBJ1-2 NA 13 TRBV12-3/TRBV12-4 CASSLGQHYGYTF TGTGCCAGCAGCCTCGGGCAGCACTATGGCTACACCTTC
NA TRBJ2-5 NA 16 TRBV18 CASSLVRVLVEETQYF TGTGCCAGCTCACTCGTCAGGGTCCTGGTCGAGGAGACCCAGTACTTC
NA TRBJ2-7 NA 11 TRBV7-9 CASSLGDEQYF TGTGCCAGCAGCCTCGGGGACGAGCAGTACTTC
TRBD2 TRBJ2-5 once 16 TRBV9 CASSVGTSGGAGTQYF TGTGCCAGCAGCGTCGGGACTAGCGGGGGGGCAGGGACCCAGTACTTC
NA TRBJ1-1 NA 16 TRBV2 CASSEPPGRVNTEAFF TGTGCCAGCAGTGAACCCCCCGGCAGGGTGAACACTGAAGCTTTCTTT
NA TRBJ2-5 NA 16 TRBV28 CASSLPQGTQWETQYF TGTGCCAGCAGTTTACCACAAGGCACTCAGTGGGAGACCCAGTACTTC
TRBD2 TRBJ2-3 NA 17 TRBV19 CASSIDLETGGPDTQYF TGTGCCAGTAGTATAGATTTAGAAACGGGAGGGCCAGATACGCAGTATTTT
NA TRBJ1-1 few 17 TRBV7-9 CASSQNGQGWEITEAFF TGTGCCAGCAGCCAGAACGGGCAGGGGTGGGAGATCACTGAAGCTTTCTTT
NA TRBJ1-1 NA 14 TRBV3-1/TRBV3-2 CASSQGHIGTEAFF TGTGCCAGCAGCCAAGGGCACATAGGCACTGAAGCTTTCTTT
NA TRBJ1-3 NA 13 TRBV19 CASRLNTGHTIYF TGTGCCAGTAGGCTCAACACCGGACACACCATATATTTT
NA TRBJ2-3 NA 15 TRBV19 CASSQGRGYTDTQYF TGTGCCAGTAGTCAGGGCCGGGGGTACACAGATACGCAGTATTTT
NA TRBJ2-6 once 16 TRBV19 CASSIRPGSGANVLTF TGTGCCAGTAGTATCAGGCCGGGGTCTGGGGCCAACGTCCTGACTTTC
NA TRBJ1-6 NA 15 TRBV5-1 CASSLVSSYNSPLHF TGCGCCAGCAGCCTCGTAAGCTCCTATAATTCACCCCTCCACTTT
TRBD2 TRBJ2-1 NA 15 TRBV7-3 CASSSFTTSGHEQFF TGTGCCAGCAGCTCCTTCACGACTAGCGGGCATGAGCAGTTCTTC
TRBD1 TRBJ2-5 NA 14 TRBV7-9 CASSRDSLQETQYF TGTGCCAGCAGCCGGGACAGCCTTCAAGAGACCCAGTACTTC
NA TRBJ2-6 NA 17 TRBV4-3 CASSQARGTSGANVLTF TGCGCCAGCAGCCAAGCGAGGGGGACCTCTGGGGCCAACGTCCTGACTTTC
NA TRBJ2-2 few 16 TRBV5-5 CASSGSGYRANRELFF TGTGCCAGCAGCGGGTCAGGGTACAGGGCGAACCGGGAGCTGTTTTTT
TRBD1 TRBJ1-6 many 14 TRBV5-8 CASSFDRGQSPLHF TGTGCCAGCAGCTTCGACAGGGGGCAATCACCCCTCCACTTT
NA TRBJ2-5 NA 16 TRBV5-1 CASSYQRWGNEETQYF TGCGCCAGCAGCTACCAGCGGTGGGGGAATGAAGAGACCCAGTACTTC
TRBD1 TRBJ1-6 NA 14 TRBV6-2/TRBV6-3 CASSYQGENSPLHF TGTGCCAGCAGTTACCAGGGGGAAAATTCACCCCTCCACTTT
NA TRBJ2-2 once 16 TRBV5-4 CASSSWTARDTGELFF TGTGCCAGCAGCTCCTGGACAGCCCGAGACACCGGGGAGCTGTTTTTT
NA TRBJ2-1 NA 13 TRBV7-2 CASSLGSPHEQFF TGTGCCAGCAGCTTAGGGTCCCCCCATGAGCAGTTCTTC
TRBD1 TRBJ1-2 NA 14 TRBV11-3 CASSHKGAEYGYTF TGTGCCAGCAGCCACAAGGGGGCGGAATATGGCTACACCTTC
NA TRBJ1-2 NA 13 TRBV7-8 CASSLAGGNGYTF TGTGCCAGCAGCTTAGCGGGGGGGAACGGCTACACCTTC
NA TRBJ1-2 NA 13 TRBV7-2 CASSPRNGQGYTF TGTGCCAGCAGCCCCAGAAACGGACAGGGCTACACCTTC
TRBD1 TRBJ2-5 NA 14 TRBV7-2 CASSLVLQGGTQYF TGTGCCAGCAGCTTAGTCCTACAGGGGGGGACCCAGTACTTC
NA TRBJ1-2 once 13 TRBV11-2 CASSSRGGNGYTF TGTGCCAGCAGCTCAAGGGGAGGGAATGGCTACACCTTC
TRBD1 TRBJ2-3 NA 15 TRBV2 CASRPTGSGTDTQYF TGTGCCAGCAGACCGACAGGGAGTGGAACAGATACGCAGTATTTT
NA TRBJ2-2 NA 13 TRBV7-9 CASSAQVPGELFF TGTGCCAGCAGCGCCCAGGTTCCCGGGGAGCTGTTTTTT
NA TRBJ1-3 NA 14 TRBV6-5 CASRRQNSGNTIYF TGTGCCAGCAGGAGACAGAACTCTGGAAACACCATATATTTT
NA TRBJ2-4 NA 13 TRBV5-1 CASRILGQNIQYF TGCGCCAGCAGGATCTTGGGGCAAAACATTCAGTACTTC
NA TRBJ1-1 NA 16 TRBV25-1 CASSDWGTGRNTEAFF TGTGCCAGCAGTGATTGGGGTACAGGGCGGAACACTGAAGCTTTCTTT
TRBD1 TRBJ2-2 NA 15 TRBV6-6 CASIGQGENTGELFF TGTGCCAGCATCGGACAGGGTGAGAACACCGGGGAGCTGTTTTTT
NA TRBJ1-1 NA 12 TRBV6-6 CASGTDSTEAFF TGTGCCAGCGGGACGGACAGCACTGAAGCTTTCTTT
NA TRBJ1-1 NA 12 TRBV13 CASSSQWTEAFF TGTGCCAGCAGCTCCCAATGGACTGAAGCTTTCTTT
TRBD2 TRBJ2-3 NA 20 TRBV15 CATSRIRTSGILPSTDTQYF TGTGCCACCAGCAGAATTAGGACTAGCGGGATCCTCCCGAGCACAGATACGCAGTATTTT
TRBD2 TRBJ2-3 NA 17 TRBV7-3 CASSLFSTGGGANTQYF TGTGCCAGCAGCTTATTTTCTACGGGAGGCGGGGCAAATACGCAGTATTTT
TRBD1 TRBJ1-1 NA 12 TRBV13 CASGFFRGEAFF TGTGCCAGCGGATTCTTCAGGGGGGAAGCTTTCTTT
NA TRBJ1-2 NA 15 TRBV27 CASSLSGRADYGYTF TGTGCCAGCAGTTTAAGTGGCAGGGCCGACTATGGCTACACCTTC
NA TRBJ1-4 NA 13 TRBV5-6 CASNAQLNEKLFF TGTGCCAGCAACGCACAGCTTAATGAAAAACTGTTTTTT